Shown below are 9 T cell receptor beta chains from a single sample sequenced in a study of blood T cell repertoires in COVID-19. The repertoire was sequenced with immunoSEQ multiplex PCR; TCRdb's copy has only in-frame clones and lacks some. The sample lists 150,000 to 200,000 clones, around 87% occurring once. Source material: peripheral blood. The receptor set was obtained from a man between 18 and 29 years old with active or convalescent COVID-19.

This clone was seen a few times. The rearrangement joins TRBV5-1 to TRBJ2-6; the D is unclear. With 0 bases removed from V and 4 bases from J, the gap between germline ends came to 14 bases. Germline assignment: CDR1 SGHRS and CDR2 YFSETQ. There are 17 residues in the CDR3. The chain's CDR3 is CASSLAYLGGGANVLTF. In nucleotides, the CDR3 is TGCGCCAGCAGCTTGGCTTATCTCGGCGGCGGGGCCAACGTCCTGACTTTC.

With respect to this clone: This same CDR3 is encoded by further DNA sequences in the sample. The V call is TRBV3-1 (or the pseudogene TRBV3-2), the J call TRBJ2-3; D is uncertain. Germline V gives CDR1 LGHDT, CDR2 YNNKEL (reference sequence). The CDR3 runs to 12 residues. Trimming stripped 2 bases from V and 3 bases from J, with 3 bases between. The CDR3 sequence: CASSQQTDTQYF. CDR3 DNA: TGTGCCAGCAGCCAACAGACAGATACGCAGTATTTT.

A single count supports this clone. The J gene is TRBJ1-2, the V gene TRBV4-1, with a tentative D call TRBD1 (5 bases). Per the germline V gene, CDR1 is MGHRA and CDR2 is YSYEKL. V lost 4 bases and J lost 4, with 10 bases in between. This CDR3 region has 13 residues. CDR3 nucleotide sequence: TGCGCCAGCAGCCCGACAGTTACCTATGGCTACACCTTC. Its protein product is CASSPTVTYGYTF.

V is TRBV7-2 and J is TRBJ2-3, with TRBD1 as a possible D gene (5 bases). V lost 0 bases and J lost 0, with 10 bases in between. Germline V gene data show CDR1 as SGHTA and CDR2 as FQGNSA. This CDR3 is built from 16 residues. The CDR3 is CASSLAGARSTDTQYF. The CDR3 coding sequence is TGTGCCAGCAGCTTAGCAGGGGCTAGAAGCACAGATACGCAGTATTTT. Full variable domain (outside the CDR3, taken from reference TRBV7-2 and TRBJ2-3): GAGVSQSPSNKVTEKGKDVELRCDPISGHTALYWYRQSLGQGLEFLIYFQGNSAPDKSGLPSDRFSAERTGGSVSTLTIQRTQQEDSAVYLCASSLAGARSTDTQYFGPGTRLTVL.

This sequence joins TRBV6-5 and TRBJ2-7; D gene uncertain. The CDR3 totals 11 residues. Germline V lookup: CDR1 MNHEY, CDR2 SVGAGI. Trimming pared 2 bases from V and 3 bases from J, leaving 2 bases between. The CDR3 DNA sequence: TGTGCCAGCAGTTACCACTACGAGCAGTACTTC. It specifies CASSYHYEQYF.

The gene calls are TRBV25-1 and TRBJ1-6; TRBD1 is a possible D gene (6 bases). The germline CDR1 and CDR2 sequences are MGHDK and SYGVNS. The V and J ends lost 3 bases and 7 bases respectively, with 16 bases between them. The CDR3 consists of 16 residues. The CDR3 DNA follows: TGTGCCAGCAGTGAGTCCGGGGCAGGGGTAAATTCACCCCTCCACTTT. Translated, it gives CASSESGAGVNSPLHF.

This clone was counted a single time. The J gene is TRBJ1-2, the V gene TRBV28; the D is unclear. The germline V and J ends were trimmed by 3 bases and 2 bases, with 10 bases remaining between them. CDR3 length equals 14 residues. The V gene's germline CDR1 is MDHEN and CDR2 SYDVKM. CDR3 sequence reads: CASSFAGTNYGYTF. The CDR3 DNA reads as TGTGCCAGCAGTTTTGCGGGCACAAACTATGGCTACACCTTC.

This rearrangement joins TRBV19 to TRBJ2-5, with 9 bases identical to TRBD2. Germline CDR1 and CDR2: LNHDA and SQIVND (reference sequence). The trim removed 3 bases at V and 6 bases at J, leaving 5 bases unmatched. This CDR3 has 14 amino acids. The CDR3 spells CASSMREGGKTQYF. CDR3 DNA: TGTGCCAGTAGTATGCGGGAGGGCGGGAAGACCCAGTACTTC.

This chain joins TRBV6-5 and TRBJ2-7, with D possibly matching TRBD1 (6 bases). Trimming pared 0 bases from V and 4 bases from J, leaving 7 bases between. Germline CDR1 MNHEY, CDR2 SVGAGI. The CDR3 consists of 13 residues. The CDR3 DNA sequence: TGTGCCAGCAGTTACTCGAGGGGGTACGAGCAGTACGTC. This gives the protein CASSYSRGYEQYV.